The TCR beta chain described here comes from a study of cytomegalovirus exposure and HLA in healthy donors. The PCR made use of 60 Vbeta and 13 Jbeta primers. Method: immunoSEQ multiplex PCR; TCRdb's copy keeps in-frame clones and lacks some. Of 150,000 to 200,000 clones listed, 68% are singletons. Each donor was nominally healthy when sampled (though unrecorded immune exposures were likely). The sample taken for sequencing was PBMCs. This receptor was identified in a woman younger than 35 in good health and CMV-seropositive.

The CDR3 DNA is TGTGCCAGCAGTCCTGCAGATACGCAGTATTTT. Protein sequence: CASSPADTQYF. The chain joins TRBV6-6 to TRBJ2-3; D ambiguous. The CDR3 runs 11 residues. Germline V gene data show CDR1 as MNHNY and CDR2 as SVGAGI (reference sequence). V shed 5 bases and J shed 4 bases, with 4 bases lying between them.